The next 7 T cell receptor beta chains were all read from a single sample in a study of control samples from healthy donors and cancer patients. Generated by immunoSEQ multiplex PCR, the TCRdb table keeps only in-frame clones and is missing some. The sample contains some 130,000 clones, roughly 90% of which appear only once. Sequencing was done on a sample of blood. The receptors originated from a man younger than 35 in good health.

In its sample, this clone was seen once. The chain combines TRBV7-9 with TRBJ2-4, with D perhaps given as TRBD1 or TRBD2 (5 bases each). The CDR3 totals 15 residues. Trimming removed 5 bases at V and 3 bases at J, with 14 bases between. Germline values: CDR1 SEHNR, CDR2 FQNEAQ (reference sequence). The CDR3 here is CASSMSMGDKNIQYF. CDR3 sequence (DNA): TGTGCCAGCAGCATGTCCATGGGGGACAAAAACATTCAGTACTTC.

The V gene is TRBV19, the J gene TRBJ1-2, with a tentative D call TRBD1 (5 bases). In germline, CDR1 is LNHDA, CDR2 SQIVND (reference sequence). Trimming took off 6 bases at V and 6 bases at J, with 14 bases between the two ends. The CDR3 spans 13 residues. The DNA of the CDR3 is TGTGCCAGTAGGAAGGGACCCGGGAATGGCTACACCTTC. This codes for CASRKGPGNGYTF.

The V gene is TRBV3-1 (or the pseudogene TRBV3-2), the J gene TRBJ1-1, with TRBD1 matching over 9 bases. Looked up from germline, CDR1 is LGHDT and CDR2 is YNNKEL (reference sequence). Germline trimming cut 0 bases from V and 3 bases from J; bases unmatched to any gene: 14. There are 19 residues in the CDR3. The CDR3 loop reads CASSQDIGWTGDSDTEAFF. CDR3 DNA sequence: TGTGCCAGCAGCCAAGATATCGGTTGGACAGGGGACTCTGACACTGAAGCTTTCTTT.

V usage is TRBV3-1 (or the pseudogene TRBV3-2) and J usage is TRBJ1-1; TRBD1 aligns across 9 bases. CDR1 and CDR2 (germline): LGHDT, YNNKEL (reference sequence). V trimming: 1 base; J trimming: 2 bases; junction bases outside the gene matches: 5. The CDR3 consists of 16 residues. CDR3 sequence (DNA): TGTGCCAGCAGCCAAGCCGGACAGGGGCAAAACACTGAAGCTTTCTTT. It encodes CASSQAGQGQNTEAFF.

This rearrangement joins TRBV19 to TRBJ1-5; D is perhaps TRBD1 (6 bases). Germline values: CDR1 LNHDA, CDR2 SQIVND (reference sequence). CDR3 length equals 15 residues. Trimming shortened V by 1 base and J by 7 bases, and 14 bases separated the two germline ends. Here the CDR3 DNA reads TGTGCCAGTAGTATAGTTCCGGGGGCCAGACAGCCCCAGCATTTT. Amino acid sequence: CASSIVPGARQPQHF. Together with reference TRBV19 and TRBJ1-5, the CDR3 gives the full variable domain: DGGITQSPKYLFRKEGQNVTLSCEQNLNHDAMYWYRQDPGQGLRLIYYSQIVNDFQKGDIAEGYSVSREKKESFPLTVTSAQKNPTAFYLCASSIVPGARQPQHFGDGTRLSIL.

The CDR3 sequence: CASSEGLGGSDTEAFF. DNA of the CDR3: TGTGCCAGCAGCGAGGGTCTGGGGGGTTCGGACACTGAAGCTTTCTTT. The chain combines TRBV9 with TRBJ1-1; D possibly corresponds to TRBD1 (5 bases). The CDR3 extends over 16 amino acids. CDR1 is SGDLS and CDR2 is YYNGEE in the germline V gene. V shed 3 bases and J shed 3 bases, with 18 bases lying between them.

Worth noting for this clone: The junction differs from germline at one of its ends, possibly a read error. The V and J genes are TRBV5-6 and TRBJ1-3; D gene unclear. This CDR3 comprises 14 residues. Per germline, CDR1 SGHDT and CDR2 YYEEEE. The CDR3 protein is CASSGNGVGTTIYF. The CDR3 nucleotides read TGTGCCAGCAGCGGAAACGGAGTGGGAACCACCATATATTTT.